This T cell receptor (beta chain) was obtained from a study of cytomegalovirus exposure and HLA in healthy donors. General study results and limits: One later analysis, an examination of the 100 to 150 validation repertoires, found that first-cohort TCR clusters tended to co-occur in them. Most TCR sequences were uncommon, yet certain public TCRs appeared in many donors. Both high specificity and high sensitivity reportedly marked the classifier's diagnosis of cytomegalovirus status.

Germline CDR1 is MDHEN and CDR2 is SYDVKM. The ends were cut back, 5 bases at V and 1 base at J, with 6 bases in the middle. The CDR3 runs 13 residues. The donors formed part of the roughly 120-subject validation cohort, distinct from the roughly 640-subject first cohort. The method was immunoSEQ multiplex PCR; TCRdb's version includes in-frame clones alone and lacks a portion of them. Altogether 250,000 to 300,000 clones are present, approximately 86% being singletons, with the ten largest covering around 1%. About this clone itself: Its antigen is undetermined.

The chain is built from TRBV28 and TRBJ1-5; no definite D call. Sequenced: PBMCs. This TCR was recovered from a woman in her late teens or twenties in good health and CMV-seronegative. Here the CDR3 reads CASSKQSNQPQHF. CDR3 sequence (DNA): TGTGCCAGCAGTAAACAGAGCAATCAGCCCCAGCATTTT. The entire variable domain, with the rest obtained from reference TRBV28 and TRBJ1-5, is as follows: DVKVTQSSRYLVKRTGEKVFLECVQDMDHENMFWYRQDPGLGLRLIYFSYDVKMKEKGDIPEGYSVSREKKERFSLILESASTNQTSMYLCASSKQSNQPQHFGDGTRLSIL.